This TCR beta chain was captured by sequencing in a study of T cell repertoires in aging, cancer and after chemotherapy. The overall study: Healthy donor repertoires were recorded over several months to years and showed clear clonal overlap. Study-level findings and limits: Age-matched healthy donors had significantly more diverse, less clonal blood TCR repertoires than untreated cancer patients. In each cancer cohort, median generation probability increased across chemotherapy, suggesting thymic output rebounded. In cancer patients, declining TCR diversity with age involved lost richness and lost evenness.

There are 18 residues in the CDR3. V was trimmed by 7 bases and J by 0 bases, leaving 19 bases between them. Germline V gene lookup returns CDR1 MNHEY and CDR2 SVGEGT. Rearranged V-D-J TRB sequences were amplified with a mixed TRB-A/B primer pool. TCRdb reprocessed the multiplex PCR reads with MiXCR, giving one entry per CDR3 protein. The sample comprises more than 9,000 distinct CDR3 sequences, approximately 37% of which are singletons, and roughly 1.8% rests with the top ten. This clonotype was detected a few times. The antigen is not known. The template was genomic DNA from peripheral blood, not RNA.

The chain uses TRBV6-2 or TRBV6-3 and TRBJ1-6; D possibly corresponds to TRBD1 (6 bases). The sequence came from a human donor in good health. Sequencing was done on a sample of blood. CDR3 protein: CASTLGGPSSSYNSPLHF. The CDR3 DNA sequence: TGTGCCAGCACGTTGGGGGGCCCCTCGAGCTCCTATAATTCACCCCTCCACTTT.